A few counts support the clone carrying this TCR beta chain. Its antigen is undetermined. The sample is drawn from a study of vaccination effects on CD4 cells after COVID-19. Researchers isolated CD4+ T cells once 9 to 11 days of culture had elapsed. The study found no prior SARS-CoV-2 infection in the vaccine recipients, who tested negative for nucleocapsid antibodies. This CDR3 has 12 residues. The germline V and J ends were trimmed by 4 bases and 6 bases, with 10 bases remaining between them. The germline gives CDR1 SGHDT, CDR2 YYEEEE. Profiling relied on immunoSEQ multiplex PCR, and the TCRdb table lists in-frame clones only, not all of them. The sample carries over 65,000 clones, 70% to 80% recorded once. Findings and limits, study-wide: Early timepoints after infection were absent, and convalescent patients were few in the study.

This chain connects TRBV5-6 to TRBJ1-2, with D perhaps TRBD1 (5 bases). This receptor was identified in a human donor who received a COVID-19 vaccine. Sequencing used CD4+ T cells from PBMCs cultured without peptide, obtained before COVID-19 vaccination. CDR3 amino acids: CASSRWGDGYTF. The CDR3 coding sequence is TGTGCCAGCAGCCGATGGGGGGATGGCTACACCTTC.